The 26 T cell receptor beta chains listed next were all sequenced from one sample in a study of Tregs in tolerant kidney transplant recipients. No antigens are known for them. Profiling relied on immunoSEQ multiplex PCR, and the TCRdb table lists in-frame clones only, not all of them. The top ten hold 3.2% of the sample, which has approximately 17,000 clones, more than 60% seen once. Source material: Tregs from blood cultured with allogeneic cells. The receptors originated from a human donor in good health.

In nucleotides, the CDR3 is TGTGCCAGCGGGCGGGAGAACACCGGGGAGCTGTTTTTT. Protein product: CASGRENTGELFF. The chain employs TRBV2 and TRBJ2-2; D might be TRBD2 (6 bases). Trimming pared 8 bases from V and 1 base from J, leaving 8 bases between. Germline lookup yields CDR1 SNHLY and CDR2 FYNNEI. This CDR3 has 13 residues.

The chain recombines TRBV28 with TRBJ1-2; 8 nucleotides align to TRBD1. This CDR3 is 13 amino acids long. The germline CDR1 and CDR2 sequences are MDHEN and SYDVKM. V gave up 6 bases and J gave up 9 bases; unmatched junction bases: 9. The CDR3 DNA reads TGTGCCAGCAGCTCGGGACAGGACTGGAGCTACACCTTC. Residues: CASSSGQDWSYTF.

This clone was counted between two and nine times. The chain links TRBV7-8 to TRBJ2-5; D unresolved. The CDR3 runs 13 residues. Trimming took 3 bases from V and 1 from J, leaving 6 bases between them. Germline V gene lookup returns CDR1 SGHVS and CDR2 FQNEAQ. CDR3 amino acids: CASSLGSQETQYF. The CDR3 region has the DNA TGTGCCAGCAGCTTGGGTTCCCAAGAGACCCAGTACTTC.

To note about this clone: This sequence may be a read error, since a much larger clone differs from it by one base. The V and J genes are TRBV11-1 and TRBJ1-2, with D uncertain. Germline lookup yields CDR1 SGHAT and CDR2 FQDESV (reference sequence). This CDR3 region has 12 residues. V was clipped by 3 bases and J by 2 bases, with 4 bases between them. The CDR3 reads CASSFENYGYTF. The CDR3 DNA follows: TGTGCCAGCAGCTTCGAAAACTATGGCTACACCTTC.

The chain is built from TRBV9 and TRBJ2-7, with D tentatively TRBD1 (6 bases). Between the trimmed V and J ends, which lost 0 bases and 5 bases, there was a span of 12 bases. Per germline, CDR1 SGDLS and CDR2 YYNGEE. This CDR3 has 14 amino acids. The CDR3 reads CASSVDVGADEQYF. In DNA form, the CDR3 reads TGTGCCAGCAGCGTAGATGTGGGGGCTGACGAGCAGTACTTC.

The chain uses TRBV7-2 and TRBJ2-5, with D possibly being TRBD1 (7 bases). V dropped 1 base and J dropped 1 base, with 10 bases sitting between them. Germline V gene data show CDR1 as SGHTA and CDR2 as FQGNSA. The CDR3 runs to 15 residues. The DNA of the CDR3 is TGTGCCAGCAGCTTAGGCGGGGACAGCCAAGAGACCCAGTACTTC. Its translation is CASSLGGDSQETQYF.

The rearrangement joins TRBV7-9 to TRBJ2-1; 7 nucleotides match TRBD2. V lost 2 bases, J lost 8 bases, and 6 bases stayed unmatched. The CDR3 consists of 14 residues. Germline V gives CDR1 SEHNR, CDR2 FQNEAQ (reference sequence). CDR3 protein: CASSLSTSVDEQFF. The DNA for the CDR3 is TGTGCCAGCAGCTTATCAACTAGCGTGGATGAGCAGTTCTTC.

This clone was found a few times. This chain links TRBV5-5 with TRBJ2-3; the match to TRBD2 covers 8 bases. The V gene's germline CDR1 is SGHKS and CDR2 YYEKEE (reference sequence). Unmatched junction bases numbered 10, after V lost 2 bases and J lost 2 bases. The CDR3 has 17 residues. This CDR3 reads CASSLSFGAGVTDTQYF. In nucleotides, the CDR3 is TGTGCCAGCAGCTTATCCTTCGGAGCGGGGGTCACAGATACGCAGTATTTT. Drawing the rest from reference TRBV5-5 and TRBJ2-3, the complete variable domain is DAGVTQSPTHLIKTRGQQVTLRCSPISGHKSVSWYQQVLGQGPQFIFQYYEKEERGRGNFPDRFSARQFPNYSSELNVNALLLGDSALYLCASSLSFGAGVTDTQYFGPGTRLTVL.

This clone turned up a few times. The chain uses TRBV6-5 and TRBJ1-5; perhaps TRBD1 as D (6 bases). Trimming pared 10 bases from V and 2 bases from J, leaving 15 bases between. The germline CDR1 and CDR2 sequences are MNHEY and SVGAGI. The CDR3 contains 14 residues. Here the CDR3 reads CATFRGRGNQPQHF. Written as DNA, the CDR3 is TGTGCCACCTTCAGGGGAAGGGGCAATCAGCCCCAGCATTTT.

The rearrangement uses TRBV5-8 and TRBJ1-2; D might be TRBD1 (5 bases). Germline loops: CDR1 SGHTS, CDR2 YDEGEE. The V gene lost 7 bases and the J gene lost 3 bases, with 19 bases spanning the gap. The CDR3 is 15 amino acids. CDR3 in DNA: TGTGCCAGCGGGGTCCGGGGGATGGCGTACTATGGCTACACCTTC. Its translation is CASGVRGMAYYGYTF.

A few counts support this clone. V gene TRBV9 combines with J gene TRBJ2-4; 14 bases map to TRBD2. V shed 0 bases, J shed 0 bases, and the junction held 11 bases outside the gene matches. The germline CDR1 and CDR2 sequences are SGDLS and YYNGEE. CDR3 size: 21 residues. Written as DNA, the CDR3 is TGTGCCAGCAGCGTAGCCCCTACCGGGACTAGCGGGGGTCTAGCCAAAAACATTCAGTACTTC. It codes for CASSVAPTGTSGGLAKNIQYF. Full variable domain (outside the CDR3, taken from reference TRBV9 and TRBJ2-4): DSGVTQTPKHLITATGQRVTLRCSPRSGDLSVYWYQQSLDQGLQFLIQYYNGEERAKGNILERFSAQQFPDLHSELNLSSLELGDSALYFCASSVAPTGTSGGLAKNIQYFGAGTRLSVL.

This clone has more than one count but fewer than ten. The V gene is TRBV11-3, the J gene TRBJ2-7, with TRBD2 matching over 12 bases. CDR1 and CDR2 (germline): SGHNT, YENEEA. The junction had 4 bases not matched to a gene; V was cut back by 4 bases and J by 3 bases. This CDR3 spans 15 amino acids. This CDR3 is CASSSGLAGLYEQYF. In DNA form, the CDR3 reads TGTGCCAGCAGCTCCGGACTAGCGGGACTCTACGAGCAGTACTTC.

The V gene is TRBV11-3, the J gene TRBJ2-7; 7 nucleotides line up with TRBD1. The CDR3 sequence is 16 residues long. V was clipped by 4 bases and J by 3 bases; unmatched bases: 12. Germline V gene lookup returns CDR1 SGHNT and CDR2 YENEEA. CDR3 sequence: CASSSIFDREYYEQYF. CDR3 nucleotide sequence: TGTGCCAGCAGCTCCATCTTCGACAGGGAGTACTACGAGCAGTACTTC.

Sample share makes this clone medium-sized. The rearrangement uses TRBV15 and TRBJ1-3, with D perhaps TRBD1 (6 bases). V was trimmed by 0 bases and J by 0 bases, leaving 21 bases between them. CDR3 length: 20 amino acids. Looked up from germline, CDR1 is LNHNV and CDR2 is YYDKDF (reference sequence). The DNA of the CDR3 is TGTGCCACCAGCAGAGATTTCCAGGGGCGGGGACGGGTCTCTGGAAACACCATATATTTT. It translates to CATSRDFQGRGRVSGNTIYF.

The V gene is TRBV18, the J gene TRBJ2-7, with a tentative D call TRBD2 (6 bases). The ends were cut back, 2 bases at V and 2 bases at J, with 13 bases in the middle. The CDR3 length is 15 residues. The V gene's germline CDR1 is KGHSH and CDR2 LQKENI. CDR3 loop: CASSPGGNPPYEQYF. CDR3 nucleotides: TGTGCCAGCTCACCAGGCGGGAACCCCCCCTACGAGCAGTACTTC. The complete variable domain, with remaining parts taken from reference TRBV18 and TRBJ2-7, reads NAGVMQNPRHLVRRRGQEARLRCSPMKGHSHVYWYRQLPEEGLKFMVYLQKENIIDESGMPKERFSAEFPKEGPSILRIQQVVRGDSAAYFCASSPGGNPPYEQYFGPGTRLTVT.

V and J are TRBV29-1 and TRBJ2-7; 9 bases agree with TRBD1. The CDR3 spans 15 residues. CDR1 is SQVTM and CDR2 is ANQGSEA in the germline V gene. The J segment lost 0 bases and the V segment lost 4 bases, leaving 7 bases of the junction unmatched. The CDR3 here is CSVAWLTGGSYEQYF. CDR3 nucleotide sequence: TGCAGCGTTGCTTGGTTGACAGGGGGCTCCTACGAGCAGTACTTC.

This clone is labeled medium-sized. The genes are TRBV7-7 and TRBJ2-1; 8 bases are shared with TRBD1. The J segment lost 7 bases and the V segment lost 4 bases, leaving 3 bases of the junction unmatched. Germline assignment: CDR1 SSHAT and CDR2 FNYEAQ (reference sequence). CDR3 length: 13 amino acids. DNA for the CDR3: TGTGCCAGCAGCTCCTACAGGGGGAATGAGCAGTTCTTC. Translation: CASSSYRGNEQFF.

This chain joins TRBV5-4 and TRBJ1-1, with TRBD1 matching over 12 bases. Germline assignment: CDR1 SGHNT and CDR2 YYREEE (reference sequence). V lost 4 bases, J lost 8 bases, and 9 bases stayed unmatched. CDR3 length equals 15 residues. CDR3 in DNA: TGTGCCAGCAGCCCCCGTGGGGACAGGGGGCGGGAAGCTTTCTTT. It specifies CASSPRGDRGREAFF. The full variable domain, its missing parts supplied by reference TRBV5-4 and TRBJ1-1, is ETGVTQSPTHLIKTRGQQVTLRCSSQSGHNTVSWYQQALGQGPQFIFQYYREEENGRGNFPPRFSGLQFPNYSSELNVNALELDDSALYLCASSPRGDRGREAFFGQGTRLTVV.

The chain joins TRBV9 to TRBJ2-7; D gene ambiguous. Per germline, CDR1 SGDLS and CDR2 YYNGEE. The CDR3 length is 17 residues. V was cut by 3 bases and J by 3 bases, with 22 bases left in between. CDR3 region: CASSAPTTIEIFYEQYF. The CDR3 DNA reads as TGTGCCAGCAGCGCGCCCACAACCATTGAGATTTTCTACGAGCAGTACTTC.

The DNA of the CDR3 is TGTGCCAGCAGTCGCTCTGGGGACACTGAAGCTTTCTTT. It encodes CASSRSGDTEAFF. The genes are TRBV6-5 and TRBJ1-1; no clear D. This CDR3 spans 13 amino acids. Germline V gene lookup returns CDR1 MNHEY and CDR2 SVGAGI. V lost 5 bases and J 3 bases, leaving 10 bases between the germline ends.

By frequency in the sample, this clone is medium-sized (0.01 to 0.1%). The chain recombines TRBV7-9 with TRBJ1-1; no definite D call. This CDR3 region has 13 residues. V was clipped by 2 bases and J by 6 bases, with 10 bases between them. Germline V lookup: CDR1 SEHNR, CDR2 FQNEAQ (reference sequence). The CDR3 loop is CASSLKINSEAFF. The CDR3 nucleotides are TGTGCCAGCAGCTTAAAGATTAACTCTGAAGCTTTCTTT.

The chain employs TRBV6-6 and TRBJ1-2; the D gene is possibly TRBD1 (5 bases). CDR1 and CDR2 (germline): MNHNY, SVGAGI (reference sequence). CDR3 size: 15 residues. V was pared by 3 bases and J by 4 bases, with 15 bases between. The CDR3 reads CASSYRAGRGYGYTF. CDR3 DNA sequence: TGTGCCAGCAGTTATAGGGCGGGACGAGGCTATGGCTACACCTTC.

The chain joins TRBV2 to TRBJ1-4, with 12 bases identical to TRBD1. The V gene's germline CDR1 is SNHLY and CDR2 FYNNEI. The J segment lost 8 bases and the V segment lost 6 bases, leaving 7 bases of the junction unmatched. CDR3 length: 15 residues. The CDR3 protein is CASSATGTGGEKLFF. For the CDR3, the DNA is TGTGCCAGCAGCGCAACCGGGACAGGGGGCGAAAAACTGTTTTTT.

This clone showed up just a few times. V usage is TRBV11-2 and J usage is TRBJ2-5; no clear D. Germline V gene sequence: CDR1 SGHAT, CDR2 FQNNGV. V lost 5 bases and J 2 bases, leaving 15 bases between the germline ends. The CDR3 runs 15 residues. The CDR3 sequence is CASSRPGRKQETQYF. CDR3 bases: TGTGCCAGCAGCCGACCGGGTCGAAAACAAGAGACCCAGTACTTC.

The V and J genes are TRBV7-6 and TRBJ2-2, with a possible D match to TRBD1 (6 bases). The germline V and J ends were trimmed by 8 bases and 5 bases, with 18 bases remaining between them. Germline V gene data show CDR1 as SGHVS and CDR2 as FNYEAQ. The CDR3 consists of 15 residues. This chain's CDR3 is CASRRDLGGTGELFF. In DNA form, the CDR3 reads TGTGCCAGCCGTCGGGACCTAGGGGGTACCGGGGAGCTGTTTTTT.

The rearrangement joins TRBV7-8 to TRBJ1-6; D remains unclear. Trimming took 6 bases from V and 8 from J, leaving 17 bases between them. CDR1 is SGHVS and CDR2 is FQNEAQ in the germline V gene. The CDR3 consists of 15 residues. CDR3 in DNA: TGTGCCAGCAGACAAGCTCCCGGCGGCGATTCACCCCTCCACTTT. This gives the protein CASRQAPGGDSPLHF.